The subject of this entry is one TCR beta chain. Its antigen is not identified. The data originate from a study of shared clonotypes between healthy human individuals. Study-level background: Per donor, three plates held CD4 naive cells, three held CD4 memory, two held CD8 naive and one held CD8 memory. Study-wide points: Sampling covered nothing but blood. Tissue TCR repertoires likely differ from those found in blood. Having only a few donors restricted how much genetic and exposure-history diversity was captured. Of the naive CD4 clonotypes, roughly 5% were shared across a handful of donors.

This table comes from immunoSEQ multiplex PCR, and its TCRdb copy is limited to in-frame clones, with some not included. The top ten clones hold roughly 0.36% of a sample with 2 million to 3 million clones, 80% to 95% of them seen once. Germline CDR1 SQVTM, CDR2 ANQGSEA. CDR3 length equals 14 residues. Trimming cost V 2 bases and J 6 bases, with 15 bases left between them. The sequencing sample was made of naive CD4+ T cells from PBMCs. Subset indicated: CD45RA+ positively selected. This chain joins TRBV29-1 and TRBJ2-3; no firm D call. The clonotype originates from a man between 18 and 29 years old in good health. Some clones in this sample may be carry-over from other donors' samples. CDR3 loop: CSVESAPATDTQYF. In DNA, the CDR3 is TGCAGCGTTGAAAGCGCCCCGGCCACGGATACGCAGTATTTT.